The 3 T cell receptor beta chains below were found in one sample sequenced in a study of glioma-infiltrating T cells after dendritic cell vaccination. Profiling relied on immunoSEQ multiplex PCR, and the TCRdb table lists in-frame clones only, not all of them. The sample holds under 100,000 clones, over 85% seen once. The source material was blood, sampled before dendritic cell vaccination. These TCRs come from a human donor with glioblastoma.

The chain uses TRBV2 and TRBJ2-2, with 8 bases identical to TRBD1. The V and J ends lost 6 bases and 3 bases, in that order; junction bases with no gene match: 3. Germline CDR1 SNHLY, CDR2 FYNNEI. The CDR3 loop spans 14 amino acids. The DNA for the CDR3 is TGTGCCAGCAGCCCGGACAGGGACACCGGGGAGCTGTTTTTT. It codes for CASSPDRDTGELFF.

This chain connects TRBV5-1 to TRBJ1-1, with 7 bases identical to TRBD1. Germline V gene lookup returns CDR1 SGHRS and CDR2 YFSETQ. The CDR3 is made up of 15 amino acids. The V gene end was trimmed by 0 bases and the J gene end by 8 bases; junction bases not matched to a gene: 10. This CDR3 is CASSLGQPGGGEAFF. For the CDR3, the DNA is TGCGCCAGCAGCTTGGGTCAGCCAGGGGGTGGGGAAGCTTTCTTT. Complete variable domain (other parts from reference TRBV5-1 and TRBJ1-1): KAGVTQTPRYLIKTRGQQVTLSCSPISGHRSVSWYQQTPGQGLQFLFEYFSETQRNKGNFPGRFSGRQFSNSRSEMNVSTLELGDSALYLCASSLGQPGGGEAFFGQGTRLTVV.

V and J are TRBV5-1 and TRBJ2-3; D is perhaps TRBD2 (5 bases). Germline V gene sequence: CDR1 SGHRS, CDR2 YFSETQ. The V end was cut by 4 bases, the J end by 4 bases, with 10 bases between. This CDR3 comprises 13 residues. CDR3 region: CASSPTGADTQYF. CDR3 nucleotide sequence: TGCGCCAGCAGCCCAACCGGGGCAGATACGCAGTATTTT. The entire variable domain, with the rest obtained from reference TRBV5-1 and TRBJ2-3, is as follows: KAGVTQTPRYLIKTRGQQVTLSCSPISGHRSVSWYQQTPGQGLQFLFEYFSETQRNKGNFPGRFSGRQFSNSRSEMNVSTLELGDSALYLCASSPTGADTQYFGPGTRLTVL.